This TCR beta chain was documented in a study of OX40 agonist ivuxolimab in advanced cancers. Study context: The study treated patients with ivuxolimab, an agonistic anti-OX40 (CD134) antibody. Age averaged around 58 years (range 23 to 79), and about 86% were male.

The method was immunoSEQ multiplex PCR; TCRdb's version includes in-frame clones alone and lacks a portion of them. This repertoire shows roughly 120,000 clones, about nine tenths found once; its top ten account for 0.27%. Notes on this clone: Antigen specificity is unknown.

Overall study results and limits: The work left the antigen specificity of expanded peripheral T cells undetermined. CD4+ and CD8+ T cells in blood underwent clonal expansion by week 6 at 0.1 to 3.0 mg/kg.

The sample in question was CD4+ or CD8+ T cells sorted from blood, obtained in a trial of the OX40 agonist ivuxolimab. The source is an adult with an advanced solid tumor such as melanoma, head and neck, liver or kidney cancer.

The CDR3 bases are TGTGCCAGCAGTGAACCAGGGACAGGGTCGGATGAGCAGTTCTTC. Its protein product is CASSEPGTGSDEQFF. The chain is built from TRBV6-1 and TRBJ2-1; the match to TRBD1 covers 9 bases. The CDR3 spans 15 residues. The V gene's germline CDR1 is MNHNS and CDR2 SASEGT. Germline trimming cut 2 bases from V and 8 bases from J; bases unmatched to any gene: 7.